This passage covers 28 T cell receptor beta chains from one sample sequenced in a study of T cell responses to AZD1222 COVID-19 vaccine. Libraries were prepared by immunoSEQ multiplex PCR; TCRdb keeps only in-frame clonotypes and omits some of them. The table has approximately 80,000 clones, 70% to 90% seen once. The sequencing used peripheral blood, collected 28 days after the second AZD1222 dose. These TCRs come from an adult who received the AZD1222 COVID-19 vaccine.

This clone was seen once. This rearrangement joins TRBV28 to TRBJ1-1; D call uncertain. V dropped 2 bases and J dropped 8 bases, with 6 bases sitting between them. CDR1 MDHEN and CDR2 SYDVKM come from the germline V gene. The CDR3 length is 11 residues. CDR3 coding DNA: TGTGCCAGCAGTTTACGCAGGGAAGCTTTCTTT. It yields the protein CASSLRREAFF.

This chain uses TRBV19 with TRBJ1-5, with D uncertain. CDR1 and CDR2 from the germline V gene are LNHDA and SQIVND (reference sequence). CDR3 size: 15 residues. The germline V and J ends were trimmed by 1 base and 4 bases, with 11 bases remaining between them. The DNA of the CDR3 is TGTGCCAGTAGTATAGTTGGACGGCTAAATCAGCCCCAGCATTTT. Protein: CASSIVGRLNQPQHF.

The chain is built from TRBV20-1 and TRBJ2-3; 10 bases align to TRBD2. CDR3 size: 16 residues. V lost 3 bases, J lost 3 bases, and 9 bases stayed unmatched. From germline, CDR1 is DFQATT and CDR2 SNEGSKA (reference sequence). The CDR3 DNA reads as TGCAGTGCTAGTAAGCGGGAGGGCCAGGTTACAGATACGCAGTATTTT. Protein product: CSASKREGQVTDTQYF.

The CDR3 DNA is TGTGCCAGCAACCTGGGACTAGCGACGGATACGCAGTATTTT. Amino acid sequence: CASNLGLATDTQYF. The chain is built from TRBV28 and TRBJ2-3; 10 bases are a match to TRBD2. Germline CDR1 MDHEN, CDR2 SYDVKM. J gave up 6 bases and V 7 bases, and 7 bases lay outside the gene matches. The CDR3 has 14 residues.

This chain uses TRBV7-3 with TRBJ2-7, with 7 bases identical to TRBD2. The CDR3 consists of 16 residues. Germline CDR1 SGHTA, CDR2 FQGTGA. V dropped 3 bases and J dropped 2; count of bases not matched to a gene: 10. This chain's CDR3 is CASSLSGGVGTYEQYF. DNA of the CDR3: TGTGCCAGCAGCTTGTCGGGAGGCGTCGGGACCTACGAGCAGTACTTC. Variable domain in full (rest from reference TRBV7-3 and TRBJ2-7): GAGVSQTPSNKVTEKGKYVELRCDPISGHTALYWYRQSLGQGPEFLIYFQGTGAADDSGLPNDRFFAVRPEGSVSTLKIQRTERGDSAVYLCASSLSGGVGTYEQYFGPGTRLTVT.

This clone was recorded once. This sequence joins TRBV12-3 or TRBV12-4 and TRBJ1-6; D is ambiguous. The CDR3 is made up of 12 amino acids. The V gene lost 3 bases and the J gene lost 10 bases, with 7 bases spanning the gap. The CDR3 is CASSLVESPLHF. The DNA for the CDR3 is TGTGCCAGCAGTTTGGTGGAGTCACCCCTCCACTTT.

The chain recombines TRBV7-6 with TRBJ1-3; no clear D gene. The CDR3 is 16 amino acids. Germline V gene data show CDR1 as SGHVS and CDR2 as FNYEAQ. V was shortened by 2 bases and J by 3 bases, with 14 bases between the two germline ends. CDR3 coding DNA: TGTGCCAGCAGCTTAACGACGGCTACGGGTGGAAACACCATATATTTT. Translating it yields CASSLTTATGGNTIYF.

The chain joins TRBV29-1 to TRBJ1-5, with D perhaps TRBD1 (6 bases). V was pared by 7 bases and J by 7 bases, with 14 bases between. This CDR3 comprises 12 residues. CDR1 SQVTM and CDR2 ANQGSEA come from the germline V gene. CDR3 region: CSARDTGQPQHF. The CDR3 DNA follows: TGCAGCGCCCGGGACACCGGGCAGCCCCAGCATTTT.

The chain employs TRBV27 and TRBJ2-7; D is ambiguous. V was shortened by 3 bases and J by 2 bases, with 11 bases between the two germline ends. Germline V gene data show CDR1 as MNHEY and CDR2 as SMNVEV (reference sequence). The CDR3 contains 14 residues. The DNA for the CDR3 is TGTGCCAGCAGTTTGGGCAAGGATACCTACGAGCAGTACTTC. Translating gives CASSLGKDTYEQYF.

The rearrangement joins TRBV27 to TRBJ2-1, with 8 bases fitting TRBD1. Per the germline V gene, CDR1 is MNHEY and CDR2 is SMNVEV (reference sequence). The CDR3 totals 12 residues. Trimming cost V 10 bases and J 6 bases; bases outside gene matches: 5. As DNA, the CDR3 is TGTGCCACTCAGGGGGCTATCAATGAGCAGTTCTTC. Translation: CATQGAINEQFF.

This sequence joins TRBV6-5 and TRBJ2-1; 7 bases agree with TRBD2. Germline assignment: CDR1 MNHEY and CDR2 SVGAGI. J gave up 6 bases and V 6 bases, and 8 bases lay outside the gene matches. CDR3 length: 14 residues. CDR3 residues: CASSLRGESNEQFF. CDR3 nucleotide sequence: TGTGCCAGCAGCCTCCGGGGGGAATCCAATGAGCAGTTCTTC.

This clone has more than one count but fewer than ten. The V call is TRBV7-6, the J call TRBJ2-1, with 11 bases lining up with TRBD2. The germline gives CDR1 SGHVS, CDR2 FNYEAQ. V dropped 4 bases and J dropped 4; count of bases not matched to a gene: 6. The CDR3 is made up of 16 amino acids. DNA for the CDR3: TGTGCCAGCAGCTCACTTAGCGGGGGGGCGTACAATGAGCAGTTCTTC. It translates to CASSSLSGGAYNEQFF.

CDR3 coding DNA: TGTGCCAGCAGTGAAGGTACCCGAGTGAAGCCAGATACGCAGTATTTT. Amino acid sequence: CASSEGTRVKPDTQYF. This chain links TRBV2 with TRBJ2-3, with D hard to call. Trimming removed 1 base at V and 4 bases at J, with 15 bases between. Germline-derived CDR1 and CDR2 are SNHLY and FYNNEI. CDR3 size: 16 residues.

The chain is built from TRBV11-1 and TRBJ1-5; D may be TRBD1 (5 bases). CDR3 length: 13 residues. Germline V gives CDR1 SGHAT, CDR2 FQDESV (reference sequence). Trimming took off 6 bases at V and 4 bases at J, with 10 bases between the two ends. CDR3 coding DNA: TGTGCCAGCAGTATAGCAGGGAATCAGCCCCAGCATTTT. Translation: CASSIAGNQPQHF.

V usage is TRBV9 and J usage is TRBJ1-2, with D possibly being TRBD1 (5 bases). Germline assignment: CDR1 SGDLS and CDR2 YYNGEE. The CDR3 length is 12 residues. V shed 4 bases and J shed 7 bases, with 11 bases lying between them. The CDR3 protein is CASSSPGSGYTF. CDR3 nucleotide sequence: TGTGCCAGCAGCTCACCAGGGAGTGGCTACACCTTC.

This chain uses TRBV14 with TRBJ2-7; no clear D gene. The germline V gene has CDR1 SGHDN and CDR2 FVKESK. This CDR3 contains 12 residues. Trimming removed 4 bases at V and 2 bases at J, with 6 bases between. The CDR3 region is CASSPDPYEQYF. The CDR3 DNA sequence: TGTGCCAGCAGCCCAGATCCCTACGAGCAGTACTTC.

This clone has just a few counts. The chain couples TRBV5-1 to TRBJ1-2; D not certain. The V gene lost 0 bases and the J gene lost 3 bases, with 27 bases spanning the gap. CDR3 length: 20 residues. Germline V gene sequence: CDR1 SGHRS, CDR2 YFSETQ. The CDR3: CASSLDPPGQIVNFHYGYTF. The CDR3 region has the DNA TGCGCCAGCAGCTTGGACCCCCCTGGGCAGATTGTTAATTTCCACTATGGCTACACCTTC.

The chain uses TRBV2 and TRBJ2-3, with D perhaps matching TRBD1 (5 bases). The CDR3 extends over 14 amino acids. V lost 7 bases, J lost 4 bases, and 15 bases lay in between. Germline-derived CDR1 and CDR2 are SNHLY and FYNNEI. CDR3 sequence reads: CASTPWQQADTQYF. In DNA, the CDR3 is TGTGCCAGCACCCCATGGCAACAGGCAGATACGCAGTATTTT. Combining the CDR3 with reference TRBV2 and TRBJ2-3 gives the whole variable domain EPEVTQTPSHQVTQMGQEVILRCVPISNHLYFYWYRQILGQKVEFLVSFYNNEISEKSEIFDDQFSVERPDGSNFTLKIRSTKLEDSAMYFCASTPWQQADTQYFGPGTRLTVL.

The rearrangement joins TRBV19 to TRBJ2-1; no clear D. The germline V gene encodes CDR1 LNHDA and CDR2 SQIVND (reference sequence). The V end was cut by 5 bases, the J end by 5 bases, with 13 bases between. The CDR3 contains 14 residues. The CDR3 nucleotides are TGTGCCAGTAGTCTATCCTTAATAAACAATGAGCAGTTCTTC. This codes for CASSLSLINNEQFF.

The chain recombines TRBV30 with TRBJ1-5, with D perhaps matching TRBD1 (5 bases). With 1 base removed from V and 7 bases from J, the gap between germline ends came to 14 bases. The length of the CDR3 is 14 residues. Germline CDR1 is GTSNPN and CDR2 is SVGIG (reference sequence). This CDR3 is CAWSGGRLRQPQHF. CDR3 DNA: TGTGCCTGGAGTGGGGGACGGCTAAGGCAGCCCCAGCATTTT.

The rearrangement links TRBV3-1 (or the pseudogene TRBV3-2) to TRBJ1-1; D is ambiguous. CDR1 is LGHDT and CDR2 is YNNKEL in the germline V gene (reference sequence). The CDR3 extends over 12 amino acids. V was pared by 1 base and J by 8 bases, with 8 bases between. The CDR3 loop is CASSQAYGEAFF. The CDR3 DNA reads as TGTGCCAGCAGCCAAGCTTACGGCGAAGCTTTCTTT.

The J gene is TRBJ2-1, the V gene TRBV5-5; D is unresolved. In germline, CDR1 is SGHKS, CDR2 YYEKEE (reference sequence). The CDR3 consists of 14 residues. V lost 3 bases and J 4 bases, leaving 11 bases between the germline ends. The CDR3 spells CASSSTATYNEQFF. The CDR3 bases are TGTGCCAGCAGCTCGACTGCTACATACAATGAGCAGTTCTTC.

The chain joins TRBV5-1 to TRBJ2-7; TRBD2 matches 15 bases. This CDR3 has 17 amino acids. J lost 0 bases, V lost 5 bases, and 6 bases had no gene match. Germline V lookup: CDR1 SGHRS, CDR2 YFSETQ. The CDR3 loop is CASSTGLAGGLSYEQYF. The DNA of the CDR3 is TGCGCCAGCAGTACGGGACTAGCGGGGGGACTCTCCTACGAGCAGTACTTC.

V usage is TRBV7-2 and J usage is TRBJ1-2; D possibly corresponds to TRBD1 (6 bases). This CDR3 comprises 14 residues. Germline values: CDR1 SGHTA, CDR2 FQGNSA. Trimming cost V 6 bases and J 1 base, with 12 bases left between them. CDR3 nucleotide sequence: TGTGCCAGCAGTGACAGGAGCCATAACTATGGCTACACCTTC. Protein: CASSDRSHNYGYTF.

The CDR3 coding sequence is TGTGCCAGCAGCTTCCCCCGGGTCCTACTTGCTAATGGCTACACCTTC. Translation: CASSFPRVLLANGYTF. The rearrangement joins TRBV13 to TRBJ1-2; D is unresolved. This CDR3 has 16 residues. V was pared by 3 bases and J by 6 bases, with 20 bases between. In germline, CDR1 is PRHDT, CDR2 FYEKMQ (reference sequence). Using reference TRBV13 and TRBJ1-2 for the parts outside the CDR3, the full variable domain is AAGVIQSPRHLIKEKRETATLKCYPIPRHDTVYWYQQGPGQDPQFLISFYEKMQSDKGSIPDRFSAQQFSDYHSELNMSSLELGDSALYFCASSFPRVLLANGYTFGSGTRLTVV.

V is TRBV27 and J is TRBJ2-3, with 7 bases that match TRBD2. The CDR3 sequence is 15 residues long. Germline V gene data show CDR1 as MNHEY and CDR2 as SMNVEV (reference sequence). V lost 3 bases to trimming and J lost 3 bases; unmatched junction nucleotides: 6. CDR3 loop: CASSFRARGTDTQYF. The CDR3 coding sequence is TGTGCCAGCAGTTTTCGGGCGCGGGGGACAGATACGCAGTATTTT.

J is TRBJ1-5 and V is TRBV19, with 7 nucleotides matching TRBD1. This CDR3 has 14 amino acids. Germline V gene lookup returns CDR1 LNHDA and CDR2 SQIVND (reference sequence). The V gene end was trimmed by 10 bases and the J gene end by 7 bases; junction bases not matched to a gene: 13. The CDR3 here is CATSEWDSGQPQHF. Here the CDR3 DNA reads TGTGCCACTTCAGAATGGGACAGTGGCCAGCCCCAGCATTTT.

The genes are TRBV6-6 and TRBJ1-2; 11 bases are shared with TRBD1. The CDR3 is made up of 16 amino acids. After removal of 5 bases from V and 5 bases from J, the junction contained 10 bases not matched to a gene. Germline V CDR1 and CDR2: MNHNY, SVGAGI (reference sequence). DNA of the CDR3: TGTGCCAGCAGTCATTCGGGACAGGGGGGAGGTTATGGCTACACCTTC. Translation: CASSHSGQGGGYGYTF.